The 15 T cell receptor beta chains given below trace back to one sample, sequenced in a study of shared clonotypes between healthy human individuals. Using immunoSEQ multiplex PCR, the repertoire was profiled, and TCRdb retains in-frame clones only, with some absent. The sample includes over 95,000 clones, 68% of them seen just once. The sample taken for sequencing was memory CD8+ T cells sorted from blood. Indicated subset: CD45RO+ cells pooled with CCR7-negative TemRA cells. These receptors were obtained from a woman under 40 in good health.

This clone was observed many times. The chain combines TRBV15 with TRBJ2-1; 11 bases align to TRBD1. The CDR3 extends over 16 amino acids. V was clipped by 0 bases and J by 8 bases; unmatched bases: 6. CDR1 and CDR2 (germline): LNHNV, YYDKDF (reference sequence). CDR3: CATSRDAGTGGHEQFF. CDR3 bases: TGTGCCACCAGCAGAGACGCGGGGACAGGGGGACATGAGCAGTTCTTC.

The chain combines TRBV21-1 with TRBJ2-1; the tabulated D call, TRBD2, remains unverified against the DNA. TRBV21-1 is a recognized pseudogene. CDR3 size: 18 residues. The CDR3 sequence: CASRGGPVTSGPYNEQFF. DNA for the CDR3: TGTGCCAGCCGGGGAGGGCCGGTTACTAGCGGCCCGTACAATGAGCAGTTCTTC.

In this sample, this clone turned up many times. V and J are TRBV25-1 and TRBJ2-3, with unresolved D. CDR3 length: 11 amino acids. CDR1 MGHDK and CDR2 SYGVNS come from the germline V gene. Deletions cut 3 bases from V and 2 bases from J, with 0 bases between. The CDR3 loop is CASSDTDTQYF. In nucleotides, the CDR3 is TGTGCCAGCAGTGACACAGATACGCAGTATTTT.

This chain uses TRBV5-6 with TRBJ2-2; no definite D call. There are 18 residues in the CDR3. The germline CDR1 and CDR2 sequences are SGHDT and YYEEEE. V lost 0 bases to trimming and J lost 2 bases, with 17 bases between them. The CDR3 loop is CASSLAFGTGKNTGELFF. The CDR3 DNA sequence: TGTGCCAGCAGCTTGGCGTTTGGAACTGGGAAAAACACCGGGGAGCTGTTTTTT.

This clone has just a few counts. This specimen includes other DNA sequences encoding the same CDR3. The chain couples TRBV9 to TRBJ2-2; TRBD1 matches 8 bases. The CDR3 contains 15 residues. V lost 0 bases and J lost 4; bases outside the gene matches: 2. Germline values: CDR1 SGDLS, CDR2 YYNGEE. The CDR3 loop reads CASSVETGGTGELFF. The DNA for the CDR3 is TGTGCCAGCAGCGTAGAAACAGGGGGCACCGGGGAGCTGTTTTTT.

In its sample, this clone was seen a few times. The chain combines TRBV7-8 with TRBJ1-1; TRBD1 might be the D (5 bases). Per germline, CDR1 SGHVS and CDR2 FQNEAQ. The CDR3 contains 13 residues. Trimming removed 1 base at V and 5 bases at J, with 8 bases between. The CDR3 loop is CASSLVQATEAFF. The CDR3 DNA follows: TGTGCCAGCAGCTTAGTACAGGCAACTGAAGCTTTCTTT.

J is TRBJ2-1 and V is TRBV10-1; 9 positions match TRBD2. CDR1 and CDR2 (germline): WNHNN, SYGVQD (reference sequence). The CDR3 spans 15 residues. Trimming removed 4 bases from V and 5 bases from J; junction bases left unmatched: 6. CDR3 sequence: CASSAVAGENNEQFF. The CDR3 DNA follows: TGCGCCAGCAGTGCTGTAGCGGGAGAAAACAATGAGCAGTTCTTC.

This clone has a handful of counts. This sequence joins TRBV7-2 and TRBJ2-7; 7 nucleotides line up with TRBD1. V shed 5 bases and J 3 bases; nucleotides not matched to a gene: 7. The CDR3 is 14 amino acids. In germline, CDR1 is SGHTA, CDR2 FQGNSA. CDR3 DNA sequence: TGTGCCAGCAGCGCCCGGGACAGTTACTACGAGCAGTACTTC. Protein: CASSARDSYYEQYF.

This clone is a singleton in its sample. The rearrangement joins TRBV28 to TRBJ2-1; 10 bases map to TRBD2. Germline V gene lookup returns CDR1 MDHEN and CDR2 SYDVKM. V was pared by 6 bases and J by 10 bases, with 18 bases of the junction left unmatched. The CDR3 totals 17 residues. CDR3 protein: CASSPSASGSSIGEQFF. The CDR3 DNA reads TGTGCCAGCAGCCCCTCGGCTAGCGGGAGTTCAATAGGGGAGCAGTTCTTC.

The CDR3: CASSLGDRPTPKNIQYF. CDR3 in DNA: TGTGCCAGCAGCTTGGGTGACAGACCAACCCCGAAAAACATTCAGTACTTC. V and J are TRBV5-4 and TRBJ2-4, with a tentative D call TRBD1 (5 bases). The CDR3 runs to 17 residues. Per germline, CDR1 SGHNT and CDR2 YYREEE (reference sequence). V was shortened by 0 bases and J by 4 bases, with 17 bases between the two germline ends.

The J gene is TRBJ2-7, the V gene TRBV27, with TRBD2 as a possible D gene (5 bases). CDR3 length: 14 amino acids. The germline V gene has CDR1 MNHEY and CDR2 SMNVEV (reference sequence). Deletions cut 9 bases from V and 2 bases from J, with 17 bases between. The CDR3 bases are TGTGCCAGTTCGAGGCTAGCCCTTCCCTACGAGCAGTACTTC. It is translated as CASSRLALPYEQYF.

V gene TRBV5-8 combines with J gene TRBJ2-5; 12 bases align to TRBD2. This CDR3 region has 15 residues. The germline CDR1 and CDR2 sequences are SGHTS and YDEGEE. With 4 bases clipped from V and 4 bases from J, the junction kept 5 bases outside the gene matches. This CDR3 reads CASSHRLAGAETQYF. CDR3 sequence (DNA): TGTGCCAGCAGCCACCGACTAGCGGGAGCAGAGACCCAGTACTTC.

This clone came up once. This chain uses TRBV9 with TRBJ1-2; D ambiguous. Trimming left V 6 bases short and J 0 bases short, with 9 bases between. CDR1 is SGDLS and CDR2 is YYNGEE in the germline V gene. This CDR3 spans 13 amino acids. The CDR3 protein is CASTLAANYGYTF. The CDR3, as DNA: TGTGCCAGCACTTTGGCAGCTAACTATGGCTACACCTTC.

This clone was detected only a few times. The chain carries TRBV9 and TRBJ2-6; D call uncertain. With 7 bases removed from V and 2 bases from J, the gap between germline ends came to 16 bases. Germline lookup yields CDR1 SGDLS and CDR2 YYNGEE. The CDR3 is made up of 16 amino acids. The chain's CDR3 is CASGPFGPTGANVLTF. CDR3 in DNA: TGTGCCAGCGGACCCTTCGGGCCGACTGGGGCCAACGTCCTGACTTTC.

The chain combines TRBV29-1 with TRBJ2-1; TRBD1 is a possible D gene (5 bases). The CDR3 spans 14 residues. Germline V CDR1 and CDR2: SQVTM, ANQGSEA. Trimming took 3 bases from V and 4 from J, leaving 13 bases between them. The CDR3 sequence is CSVDQDTVYNEQFF. CDR3 nucleotide sequence: TGCAGCGTTGATCAGGACACGGTTTACAATGAGCAGTTCTTC.